The entry below describes one T cell receptor beta chain. What it binds is unknown. These data belong to a study of T cell responses to AZD1222 COVID-19 vaccine. Study-level background: Some second doses came at about 4 weeks and others at about 12 weeks; these were pooled. Broader study findings: Spike-specific TCR repertoires showed rising breadth and depth after two AZD1222 doses. Nearly half of the spike-specific TCRs reportedly recognize variant regions that carry no mutations. Sampling that yielded the repertoires occurred only after the peak T cell response.

The CDR3 loop spans 15 amino acids. V lost 4 bases and J 0 bases, leaving 9 bases between the germline ends. Germline V gene sequence: CDR1 MGHRA, CDR2 YSYEKL. The protocol was immunoSEQ multiplex PCR, while the TCRdb copy is restricted to in-frame clones and leaves out a portion. This table has some 110,000 clones, approximately 93% appearing once. The chain is built from TRBV4-1 and TRBJ2-2, with D possibly TRBD1 on 6 matching bases. The material was peripheral blood, obtained on day 0 of AZD1222 vaccination. This receptor was taken from an adult in good health. In nucleotides, the CDR3 is TGCGCCAGCAGCCTCAGGGGCACGAACACCGGGGAGCTGTTTTTT. Encoded protein: CASSLRGTNTGELFF.